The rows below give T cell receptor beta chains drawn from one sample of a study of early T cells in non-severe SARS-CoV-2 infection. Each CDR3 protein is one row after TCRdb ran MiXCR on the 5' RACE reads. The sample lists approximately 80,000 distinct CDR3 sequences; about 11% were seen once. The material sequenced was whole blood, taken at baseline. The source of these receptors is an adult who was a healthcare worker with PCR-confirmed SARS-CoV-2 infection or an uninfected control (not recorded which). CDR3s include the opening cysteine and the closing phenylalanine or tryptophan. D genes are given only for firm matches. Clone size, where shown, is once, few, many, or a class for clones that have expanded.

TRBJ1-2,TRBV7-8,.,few,CASSLTGGRNGYTF,TGTGCCAGCAGCTTAACCGGGGGGAGAAATGGCTACACCTTC
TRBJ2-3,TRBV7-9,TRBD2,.,CASRRLAGAPDTQYF,TGTGCCAGCAGGAGGCTAGCGGGGGCCCCGGATACGCAGTATTTT
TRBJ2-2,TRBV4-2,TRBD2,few,CASSQDFLAANTGELFF,TGTGCCAGCAGCCAAGATTTCCTAGCGGCGAACACCGGGGAGCTGTTTTTT
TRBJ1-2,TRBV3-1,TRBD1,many,CASSQDSTGGRDYGYTF,TGTGCCAGCAGCCAAGATAGTACAGGGGGCAGAGACTATGGCTACACCTTC
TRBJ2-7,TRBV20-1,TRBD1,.,CSASGQGFTEQYF,TGCAGTGCTTCGGGACAGGGGTTTACGGAGCAGTACTTC
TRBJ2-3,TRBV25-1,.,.,CASSENRALSTDTQYF,TGTGCCAGCAGTGAAAACAGGGCGCTGAGCACAGATACGCAGTATTTT
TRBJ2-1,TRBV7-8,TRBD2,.,CASSPETSVYNEQFF,TGTGCCAGCAGCCCAGAGACTAGCGTTTACAATGAGCAGTTCTTC
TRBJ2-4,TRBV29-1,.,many,CSVVGLVNIQYF,TGCAGCGTTGTGGGACTTGTGAACATTCAGTACTTC
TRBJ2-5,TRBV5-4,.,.,CASSSAGQGETQYF,TGTGCCAGCAGCTCGGCAGGGCAGGGAGAGACCCAGTACTTC
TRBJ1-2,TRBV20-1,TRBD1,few,CSASKGQGANYGYTF,TGCAGTGCTAGTAAGGGACAGGGGGCTAACTATGGCTACACCTTC
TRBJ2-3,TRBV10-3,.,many,CAISEEGSGTDTQYF,TGTGCCATCAGTGAGGAGGGTTCAGGCACAGATACGCAGTATTTT
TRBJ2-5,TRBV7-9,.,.,CASIRLAGQETQYF,TGTGCCAGCATTCGGCTCGCAGGGCAAGAGACCCAGTACTTC
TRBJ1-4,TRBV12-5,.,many,CASGIGSGGGEKLFF,TGTGCTAGTGGTATAGGATCCGGCGGCGGGGAAAAACTGTTTTTT
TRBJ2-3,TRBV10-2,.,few,CASLGGGAEIYTQYF,TGCGCCAGCCTCGGAGGGGGGGCTGAGATTTATACGCAGTATTTT
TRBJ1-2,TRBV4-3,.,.,CASSHVNGQGGLGYTF,TGCGCCAGCAGCCATGTAAATGGGCAGGGCGGACTCGGCTACACCTTC
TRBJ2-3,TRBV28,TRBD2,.,CATSGTSMYF,TGTGCCACATCCGGGACTAGCATGTATTTT
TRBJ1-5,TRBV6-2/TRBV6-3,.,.,CASTDSNQPQHF,TGTGCCAGCACTGACAGTAATCAGCCCCAGCATTTT
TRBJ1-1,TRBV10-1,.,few,CASSESGGGNRIIFF,TGCGCCAGCAGTGAGTCTGGTGGGGGGAACCGTATTATTTTCTTT
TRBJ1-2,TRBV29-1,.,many,CSVETQGSSSGYTF,TGCAGCGTTGAAACACAGGGATCGAGCTCTGGCTACACCTTC
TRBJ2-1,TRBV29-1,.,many,CSHTTYNEQFF,TGCAGCCATACAACTTACAATGAGCAGTTCTTC
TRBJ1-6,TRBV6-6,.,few,CASSYSRGTYNSPLHF,TGTGCCAGCAGTTACTCGAGGGGAACCTATAATTCACCCCTCCACTTT
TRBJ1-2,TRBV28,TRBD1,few,CASSRTGQTNYGYTF,TGTGCCAGCAGTCGGACAGGGCAGACTAACTATGGCTACACCTTC
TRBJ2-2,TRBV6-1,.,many,CASSATGTTAPTGELFF,TGTGCCAGCAGTGCAACCGGGACAACCGCACCCACCGGGGAGCTGTTTTTT
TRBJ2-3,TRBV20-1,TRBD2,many,CSAETSGGSTDTQYF,TGCAGTGCTGAAACTAGCGGGGGAAGCACAGATACGCAGTATTTT